The rows below give T cell receptor beta chains drawn from one sample of a study of neurological immune-mediated disorders. TCRdb independently ran MiXCR on the 5' RACE reads; one entry per CDR3 protein. The profile shows 55,000 to 70,000 distinct CDR3 sequences, roughly a tenth of them singletons. Sequencing input: PBMCs. Source of these receptors: a male donor with HTLV-1-associated myelopathy (HAM/TSP). CDR3s leave out the opening cysteine and the closing phenylalanine or tryptophan. Clone size is not always given. Where it is, it says once, few, many or a class for expanded clones.

j_call v_call clone_size cdr3_aa
TRBJ2-7 TRBV5-1 many ASSFPGQVREQY
TRBJ2-7 TRBV12-3/TRBV12-4 many ASRTDRGDPYEQY
TRBJ2-7 TRBV5-1 many ASSLDPDPYEQY
TRBJ2-7 TRBV6-2/TRBV6-3 many ASSYPGTGEQY
TRBJ1-5 TRBV7-6 NA ASSPDGVGNQPQH
TRBJ2-3 TRBV20-1 many SAPAGGTDTQY
TRBJ2-2 TRBV5-1 many ASSLVASGVQRTGELF
TRBJ1-6 TRBV5-6 many ASSQRTGSNSPLH
TRBJ1-1 TRBV7-2 many ASSQGSANTEAF
TRBJ2-7 TRBV28 many ASAGDRGEGY
TRBJ2-7 TRBV5-1 many ASSLVASGEHEQY
TRBJ2-2 TRBV11-2 many ASSLGSSSTGELF
TRBJ1-2 TRBV7-9 many ASSIKAVNYGYT
TRBJ1-1 TRBV5-1 many ASSLAANPGTEAF
TRBJ1-3 TRBV7-6 many ASSLMDAPGNTIY
TRBJ2-5 TRBV4-1 many ASSLSTSGTGGETQY
TRBJ2-7 TRBV5-1 many ASSLASGASYEQY
TRBJ1-1 TRBV20-1 few SGRLNTEAF
TRBJ2-3 TRBV12-3/TRBV12-4 few ATDGRQDSDTQY
TRBJ1-2 TRBV7-9 many ASSYGAEYGYT
TRBJ1-1 TRBV10-3 many AVSQGKTEAF
TRBJ2-7 TRBV28 many ASRPADRGPREQY
TRBJ1-2 TRBV27 many ASSLSWFNYGYT
TRBJ2-7 TRBV6-2/TRBV6-3 many ASSHQGVGNEQY
TRBJ2-7 TRBV10-3 many AISPSKGRSSQY
TRBJ2-1 TRBV24-1 many ATSDSKGDTYNEQF
TRBJ1-2 TRBV20-1 many SGQPRGDYGYT
TRBJ2-1 TRBV3-1 many ASSPGQINNNEQF
TRBJ2-7 TRBV21-1 many ASNSGEQY
TRBJ2-1 TRBV24-1 NA ATSDKGDTLVNEQF
TRBJ2-7 TRBV20-1 many SAVGWAAQNSYEQY
TRBJ1-5 TRBV20-1 few SAREGSGQPQH
TRBJ2-1 TRBV5-1 few ASSSSGIYNEQF
TRBJ1-3 TRBV12-3/TRBV12-4 many ASSFGVNTIY
TRBJ1-4 TRBV6-1 few ASSEAVGGGRGYFRKLF
TRBJ2-2 TRBV6-2/TRBV6-3 few ASSYPSTHDRPLGGELF
TRBJ1-2 TRBV10-3 NA ASQGGRANYGYT
TRBJ1-1 TRBV4-3 many ASSQDLDGGAF
TRBJ2-7 TRBV20-1 many SARVAKGAAPLD
TRBJ2-2 TRBV6-2/TRBV6-3 many ASSILKNTGELF
TRBJ1-2 TRBV20-1 NA SALLAGISHGGGCT
TRBJ2-7 TRBV20-1 many SARMTDYEQY
TRBJ2-2 TRBV20-1 many SARVGRKNTGELF
TRBJ1-5 TRBV20-1 many SARDPGLEGNQPQH
TRBJ2-2 TRBV11-2 many ASSLLGTRSGELF
TRBJ1-1 TRBV5-8 many ASTLLRGRRTEAF
TRBJ1-3 TRBV9 many ASSRGSSGNTIY
TRBJ2-7 TRBV4-3 many ASSRDHQRQNSYEQY
TRBJ2-7 TRBV20-1 many SASSARTSPYEQY
TRBJ2-3 TRBV13 NA ASSFRTGGGVTDTRY
TRBJ1-3 TRBV9 many ASSVDGTGGNTIY
TRBJ2-3 TRBV20-1 many SARDEPPGPDTQY
TRBJ1-2 TRBV6-5 once ASSYVWGYDYT
TRBJ2-3 TRBV20-1 few SARDLTGPADTQY
TRBJ1-5 TRBV7-2 many ASSLVHSNQPQH